This TCR beta chain was obtained from a study of T cells in Graves' hyperthyroidism and ophthalmopathy. Deletions cut 1 base from V and 0 bases from J, with 13 bases between. The CDR3 extends over 17 amino acids. Germline loops: CDR1 SGHTA, CDR2 FQGNSA. Comment on this clonotype: The antigen is not known.

Study-wide findings and caveats: Most clonotypes expanded in the thyroid (above 0.001) were also present in blood.

Regions amplified from RNA transcripts were the TCR beta CDR3 regions. HTBI primers were employed in a first-round RT-PCR of the TCR CDR3. TCRdb fed the multiplex PCR reads into MiXCR, producing one record per CDR3 protein. The sample lists approximately 530,000 distinct CDR3 sequences; 16% were seen once. The PBMCs were taken from around 9 ml of fresh peripheral blood. The receptor was isolated from a woman between 18 and 30 years old with Graves' hyperthyroidism. J is TRBJ1-3 and V is TRBV7-2, with D uncertain. The sequenced sample was blood. The CDR3 region has the DNA TGTGCCAGCAGCTTAGTCGGCTCTCCCCTCTCTGGAAACACCATATATTTT. It codes for CASSLVGSPLSGNTIYF.